This T cell receptor (beta chain) was recorded in a study of blood T cell repertoires in COVID-19. Germline V gene sequence: CDR1 LGHNA, CDR2 YNFKEQ. The CDR3 covers 16 residues. V shed 6 bases, J shed 8 bases, and the junction held 13 bases outside the gene matches. TCRdb's copy holds only in-frame clones and misses some; the assay was immunoSEQ multiplex PCR. The sample contains 150,000 to 200,000 clones, 82% of which appear only once. The receptor was derived from an older woman with acute COVID-19. The V gene is TRBV4-2, the J gene TRBJ1-4, with 9 bases identical to TRBD1. The sequencing input was PBMCs or T cells enriched from blood (not recorded which). Written as DNA, the CDR3 is TGTGCCAGCAGGATTTCAGGGGGACAGGGATACGAAAAACTGTTTTTT. Translating gives CASRISGGQGYEKLFF.